The 23 T cell receptor beta chains presented below share a single source sample, sequenced in a study of T cells in Graves' hyperthyroidism and ophthalmopathy. What was amplified from RNA transcripts were TCR beta CDR3 regions. Using the HTBI primer set, a first-round RT-PCR was run on the TCR CDR3. TCRdb re-analysed the multiplex PCR reads in MiXCR, keeping a single row per CDR3 protein. Here the sample spans roughly 420,000 distinct CDR3 sequences, approximately 14% being singletons. The specimen was blood. All receptors derive from a woman aged 18-29 years with Graves' hyperthyroidism.

This clonotype was seen many times. V and J are TRBV7-8 and TRBJ2-2; D is unclear. Trimming removed 1 base from V and 0 bases from J, with 6 bases in between. The germline gives CDR1 SGHVS, CDR2 FQNEAQ. The CDR3 covers 15 residues. The CDR3 spells CASSLGTANTGELFF. As DNA, the CDR3 is TGTGCCAGCAGCTTAGGGACGGCGAACACCGGGGAGCTGTTTTTT.

At least ten counts were recorded for this clonotype. The rearrangement links TRBV20-1 to TRBJ1-6; D is unclear. From germline, CDR1 is DFQATT and CDR2 SNEGSKA (reference sequence). Trimming removed 2 bases at V and 10 bases at J, with 18 bases between. The CDR3 has 15 amino acids. As DNA, the CDR3 is TGCAGTGCTAGACTAGCGGGAGGGCCGGGGTCACCCCTCCACTTT. The encoded protein is CSARLAGGPGSPLHF.

The chain combines TRBV27 with TRBJ2-3; no reliable D call. The CDR3 totals 15 residues. The V and J ends lost 4 bases and 0 bases respectively, with 11 bases between them. Germline V gene data show CDR1 as MNHEY and CDR2 as SMNVEV (reference sequence). CDR3 protein: CASSSLPLSTDTQYF. The CDR3 nucleotides read TGTGCCAGCAGTTCCCTCCCCTTGAGCACAGATACGCAGTATTTT.

This clonotype has ten or more counts. The chain recombines TRBV3-1 with TRBJ2-1, with TRBD2 matching over 10 bases. The V segment lost 4 bases and the J segment 10 bases; nucleotides outside the gene matches: 13. Germline lookup yields CDR1 LGHDT and CDR2 YNNKEL (reference sequence). The CDR3 is made up of 16 amino acids. CDR3 sequence reads: CASSPRTSGKGSEQFF. DNA of the CDR3: TGTGCCAGCAGCCCCCGTACTAGCGGGAAAGGTTCCGAGCAGTTCTTC.

The chain couples TRBV2 to TRBJ2-7, with D possibly TRBD1 on 6 matching bases. V was cut by 3 bases and J by 0 bases, with 12 bases left in between. The CDR3 runs 15 residues. The germline CDR1 and CDR2 sequences are SNHLY and FYNNEI. The CDR3 DNA reads TGTGCCAGCAGTGAGACAGGCCCTCTCTCCTACGAGCAGTACTTC. Translating it yields CASSETGPLSYEQYF.

This clonotype appeared many times. The V and J genes are TRBV20-1 and TRBJ2-7, with D perhaps matching TRBD2 (6 bases). Germline V lookup: CDR1 DFQATT, CDR2 SNEGSKA (reference sequence). The CDR3 totals 15 residues. V dropped 2 bases and J dropped 4 bases, with 18 bases sitting between them. CDR3 nucleotide sequence: TGCAGTGCTAGAAAGTTCGCGACTAGTTCTTACGAGCAGTACTTC. This sequence encodes CSARKFATSSYEQYF.

This clonotype was picked up many times. This sequence joins TRBV5-5 and TRBJ1-2; TRBD1 is a possible D gene (6 bases). Germline V CDR1 and CDR2: SGHKS, YYEKEE (reference sequence). V gave up 2 bases and J gave up 6 bases, with 11 bases separating them. The CDR3 sequence is 13 residues long. CDR3 DNA sequence: TGTGCCAGCAGCTTCGACAGGTTGAATGGCTACACCTTC. Amino acid sequence: CASSFDRLNGYTF.

The sample holds many counts of this clonotype. The J gene is TRBJ1-2, the V gene TRBV5-1, with a possible D match to TRBD1 (5 bases). The CDR3 consists of 15 residues. V lost 1 base and J 2 bases, leaving 12 bases between the germline ends. Germline V gene lookup returns CDR1 SGHRS and CDR2 YFSETQ. In nucleotides, the CDR3 is TGCGCCAGCAGCTTGAATTGTGGGGGAAACTATGGCTACACCTTC. Translation gives CASSLNCGGNYGYTF.

This clonotype has at least ten counts. The V and J genes are TRBV20-1 and TRBJ2-3; 8 nucleotides agree with TRBD2. CDR3 size: 16 residues. The germline V gene has CDR1 DFQATT and CDR2 SNEGSKA (reference sequence). V was pared by 3 bases and J by 5 bases, with 13 bases of the junction left unmatched. The CDR3 DNA is TGCAGTGCTAGCCAGCGAGCGGGAGAGGTTATAGATACGCAGTATTTT. This encodes CSASQRAGEVIDTQYF.

This clonotype was seen ten or more times. This chain connects TRBV12-3 or TRBV12-4 to TRBJ2-7; D not certain. Deletions cut 5 bases from V and 3 bases from J, with 5 bases between. The CDR3 runs 11 residues. CDR3 bases: TGTGCCAGCAGTCCCCACTACGAGCAGTACTTC. This sequence encodes CASSPHYEQYF.

In this sample, this clonotype turned up a few times. The rearrangement uses TRBV19 and TRBJ2-3; 8 positions agree with TRBD2. Germline CDR1 LNHDA, CDR2 SQIVND (reference sequence). CDR3 length: 16 residues. Unmatched junction bases numbered 10, after V lost 6 bases and J lost 2 bases. DNA of the CDR3: TGTGCCAGTAGCAGGTCTAGCGGGTTCCTCACAGATACGCAGTATTTT. Amino acid sequence: CASSRSSGFLTDTQYF.

This clonotype was recorded at least ten times. The V and J genes are TRBV29-1 and TRBJ2-3, with unresolved D. Germline V gives CDR1 SQVTM, CDR2 ANQGSEA. The CDR3 has 12 amino acids. V lost 4 bases and J 1 base, leaving 6 bases between the germline ends. The CDR3 spells CSVVPGTDTQYF. Written as DNA, the CDR3 is TGCAGCGTTGTTCCAGGCACAGATACGCAGTATTTT.

Ten or more counts support this clonotype. This chain links TRBV28 with TRBJ2-7; D assignment may be TRBD1 or TRBD2 (6 bases each). CDR3 length equals 12 residues. The V and J ends lost 10 bases and 0 bases respectively, with 10 bases between them. Germline CDR1 MDHEN, CDR2 SYDVKM. CDR3 nucleotides: TGTGCCACAGGGGAGGACTCCTACGAGCAGTACTTC. Its protein is CATGEDSYEQYF. Based on the CDR3 plus reference TRBV28 and TRBJ2-7, the full variable domain is DVKVTQSSRYLVKRTGEKVFLECVQDMDHENMFWYRQDPGLGLRLIYFSYDVKMKEKGDIPEGYSVSREKKERFSLILESASTNQTSMYLCATGEDSYEQYFGPGTRLTVT.

This clonotype turned up a few times. The junction shows a germline mismatch at one end, possibly a read error. The V call is TRBV11-1, the J call TRBJ2-3; 11 nucleotides agree with TRBD2. CDR3 length: 15 amino acids. Germline lookup yields CDR1 SGHAT and CDR2 FQDESV (reference sequence). CDR3 bases: TGTGCCAGCAGTTTAGCGGGACTAGCGGCAGATACGCAGTATTTT. Amino acids: CASSLAGLAADTQYF.

The chain uses TRBV5-6 and TRBJ2-3; D perhaps matches TRBD2 (6 bases). The V end lost 6 bases, the J end lost 4 bases, and 18 bases lay between the germline ends. The CDR3 length is 15 residues. Germline CDR1 reads SGHDT; CDR2 reads YYEEEE. The CDR3 DNA is TGTGCCAGCACCGAGGAGGGTTTGGTTTCAGATACGCAGTATTTT. Amino acid sequence: CASTEEGLVSDTQYF.

This clonotype was detected ten times or more. V usage is TRBV12-3 or TRBV12-4 and J usage is TRBJ2-3; TRBD2 matches at 11 bases. The ends lost 6 bases at V and 4 bases at J; junction bases unmatched: 3. This CDR3 comprises 14 residues. CDR3 amino acids: CASRTSGAPDTQYF. Written as DNA, the CDR3 is TGTGCCAGCAGGACTAGCGGGGCCCCAGATACGCAGTATTTT.

This clonotype has just a few counts. The chain employs TRBV5-4 and TRBJ2-2; TRBD2 might be the D (6 bases). V was shortened by 4 bases and J by 1 base, with 20 bases between the two germline ends. Germline CDR1 and CDR2: SGHNT and YYREEE (reference sequence). The CDR3 runs 18 residues. In DNA form, the CDR3 reads TGTGCCAGCAGCCGGGGAGGCTTAGGGGCCGTGAACACCGGGGAGCTGTTTTTT. It is translated as CASSRGGLGAVNTGELFF.

V and J are TRBV30 and TRBJ2-5, with D maybe TRBD1 (5 bases). Germline V gene data show CDR1 as GTSNPN and CDR2 as SVGIG (reference sequence). The CDR3 consists of 13 residues. Trimming took 2 bases from V and 2 from J, leaving 9 bases between them. The chain's CDR3 is CAWSRQRQETQYF. The CDR3 DNA reads TGTGCCTGGAGTAGACAGAGACAAGAGACCCAGTACTTC.

The chain employs TRBV9 and TRBJ2-2; TRBD2 agrees at 10 bases. The CDR3 is 17 amino acids. Germline-derived CDR1 and CDR2 are SGDLS and YYNGEE. V shed 6 bases and J 4 bases; nucleotides not matched to a gene: 12. CDR3 nucleotides: TGTGCCAGCAACCCGGCCCCTAGCGGGAGTACCACCGGGGAGCTGTTTTTT. It encodes CASNPAPSGSTTGELFF.

This clonotype has ten or more counts. The V and J genes are TRBV10-3 and TRBJ2-2; D ambiguous. The germline V and J ends were trimmed by 2 bases and 0 bases, with 7 bases remaining between them. Per the germline V gene, CDR1 is ENHRY and CDR2 is SYGVKD. The CDR3 loop spans 15 amino acids. Written as DNA, the CDR3 is TGTGCCATCAGTGAGGCCAGAGCGAACACCGGGGAGCTGTTTTTT. Amino acids: CAISEARANTGELFF.

The chain joins TRBV29-1 to TRBJ1-1, with 7 bases that match TRBD1. Germline V gene data show CDR1 as SQVTM and CDR2 as ANQGSEA. J gave up 2 bases and V 3 bases, and 3 bases lay outside the gene matches. There are 13 residues in the CDR3. CDR3 nucleotides: TGCAGCGTTGAGCGACAGGGAAACACTGAAGCTTTCTTT. Its protein is CSVERQGNTEAFF.

The table lists this clonotype with many counts. This rearrangement joins TRBV7-8 to TRBJ2-1, with TRBD2 matching 11 bases. Trimming removed 8 bases from V and 7 bases from J; junction bases left unmatched: 7. Germline loops: CDR1 SGHVS, CDR2 FQNEAQ. The CDR3 has 14 amino acids. The DNA for the CDR3 is TGTGCCAGCGGTTATAGCGGGAGGGGGAATGAGCAGTTCTTC. Translating gives CASGYSGRGNEQFF.

This clonotype was seen many times. V is TRBV10-3 and J is TRBJ2-1; TRBD2 might be the D (5 bases). CDR3 length: 15 residues. Germline V gives CDR1 ENHRY, CDR2 SYGVKD. Trimming shortened V by 2 bases and J by 6 bases, and 14 bases separated the two germline ends. DNA of the CDR3: TGTGCCATCAGTGAGGAGAGGGCCCCTCGCAATGAGCAGTTCTTC. Its translation is CAISEERAPRNEQFF.